One T cell receptor beta chain is described in this entry. Treatment described: 19 received Ad26.COV2.S at low or high dose, single or two shots; roughly five received placebo; per-sample allocation not given. After the first vaccine or placebo injection, samples were drawn on day 63. The CDR3 is 13 residues long. V was clipped by 2 bases and J by 1 base, with 5 bases between them. The germline gives CDR1 MNHEY, CDR2 SMNVEV (reference sequence). This entry belongs to a study of Ad26.COV2.S vaccination and SARS-CoV-2 variants. Libraries were prepared by immunoSEQ multiplex PCR; TCRdb keeps only in-frame clonotypes and omits some of them. Among 300,000 to 400,000 clones, 85% to 90% were seen once, and the ten largest hold about 5.4%.

The sample consisted of peripheral blood, taken in a trial of Ad26.COV2.S vaccine versus placebo. This chain links TRBV27 with TRBJ1-1; no clear D. The sequence was collected from a person between 18 and 60 years old who received the Ad26.COV2.S COVID-19 vaccine or a placebo. CDR3: CASSLAGNTEAFF. CDR3 DNA sequence: TGTGCCAGCAGTTTAGCCGGGAACACTGAAGCTTTCTTT.